The clone carrying this T cell receptor (beta chain) was seen just once. Its antigen is still unknown. Amplification of the TCR beta CDR3 regions used RNA transcripts (as template). The workflow started with a first-round RT-PCR run with HTBI primers and then moved on to a second-round multiplex PCR. TCRdb analysed the multiplex PCR reads with MiXCR anew, one entry per CDR3 protein. The repertoire holds more than 300,000 distinct CDR3 sequences, with approximately 17% as singletons. The data derive from a study of Graves' ophthalmopathy and Graves' hyperthyroidism. Whole-study findings and limits: The authors also found most expanded thyroid clonotypes above 0.001 frequency in blood. With over 85% sensitivity and around 80% specificity, a 13-signature model separated ophthalmopathy from stable hyperthyroidism.

The V gene's germline CDR1 is MNHNS and CDR2 SASEGT. This CDR3 comprises 16 residues. Trimming cost V 7 bases and J 9 bases, with 28 bases left between them. Cases classed as stable hyperthyroidism had no ophthalmopathy within 18 months of follow-up. The chain recombines TRBV6-1 with TRBJ2-7; D is perhaps TRBD1 or TRBD2 (5 bases each). This receptor was obtained from an adult woman with stable Graves' hyperthyroidism. Sequencing used peripheral blood. As DNA, the CDR3 is TGTGCCAGCACCCACTTGAGGGGAACGACCCCCCTACGGCAGTACTTC. Its protein product is CASTHLRGTTPLRQYF.